This TCR beta chain was profiled in a study of blood T cell repertoires in COVID-19. Study as a whole: Donors in the United States, Italy and Spain gave samples during acute or convalescent COVID-19. PBMCs, B-cell-depleted T cells, or T cells were the source of the cDNA or gDNA that made up the material.

The CDR3 sequence is 15 residues long. J gave up 9 bases and V 3 bases, and 7 bases lay outside the gene matches. Germline V gene lookup returns CDR1 WNHNN and CDR2 SYGVQD (reference sequence). Authors' data handling: Estimation of nucleated cell counts was performed using reference gene primer amplification. Some clones are missing from TCRdb's copy, which holds only in-frame ones; the method was immunoSEQ multiplex PCR. V and J calls plus clone size are reproduced from that table; the DNA served to infer D and trimming. The sample lists over 200,000 clones, about 89% occurring once. The material sequenced was peripheral blood. The receptor was derived from a middle-aged woman with acute or convalescent COVID-19. This sequence joins TRBV10-1 and TRBJ2-1, with 11 bases identical to TRBD1. The CDR3 here is CASSERDRGAIEQFF. CDR3 DNA: TGCGCCAGCAGTGAAAGGGACAGGGGGGCCATTGAGCAGTTCTTC.